This T cell receptor beta chain was recorded in a study of blood T cell repertoires in COVID-19. Study at large: PBMCs, B-cell-depleted T cells, or T cells were the source of the cDNA or gDNA that made up the material.

This clone was counted a few times. Study processing details: By means of reference gene primer amplification, nucleated cell counts were estimated. Clones were sequenced by immunoSEQ multiplex PCR, and TCRdb holds only the in-frame ones, with some missing. Clone size and the V and J calls come from that table; the DNA yielded D and trimming. The sample records 390,000 or so clones, around four fifths being singletons. Germline loops: CDR1 GTSNPN, CDR2 SVGIG (reference sequence). The CDR3 consists of 14 residues. The V and J ends lost 5 bases and 4 bases, in that order; junction bases with no gene match: 8. Participants came from about 24 US areas, aged roughly 18 to 89 years. Recovered Cohort 3 donors showed two negative PCRs, clearance, or symptom resolution.

This receptor was obtained from a woman aged 45-65 years who had recovered from COVID-19. This sequence joins TRBV30 and TRBJ1-1, with 9 bases identical to TRBD1. The sample comprised PBMCs or T cells enriched from blood (not recorded which). CDR3 sequence (DNA): TGTGCCTGGCTCAGACAGGGGGTGAGCACTGAAGCTTTCTTT. Translated: CAWLRQGVSTEAFF.